Below are 6 T cell receptor beta chains sequenced from a single sample in a study of CD8 T cells in ankylosing spondylitis. For these TCRs, the target antigens are not known. TCRdb used MiXCR to reprocess the 5' RACE reads, holding one entry per CDR3 protein. The sample holds about 330,000 distinct CDR3 sequences, less than 9.5% seen once. Study-wide findings and caveats: Within ankylosing spondylitis blood, a TCR beta motif made up of seven or eight highly homologous variants appeared to be characteristic.

The material sequenced was blood, either unsorted or a sorted T cell fraction (not recorded which). These receptors were taken from a male donor with ankylosing spondylitis.

This clonotype was recorded at least ten times. The V call is TRBV20-1, the J call TRBJ2-1; D is possibly TRBD2 (6 bases). This CDR3 has 14 amino acids. The germline gives CDR1 DFQATT, CDR2 SNEGSKA (reference sequence). With 5 bases removed from V and 8 bases from J, the gap between germline ends came to 19 bases. The CDR3 DNA follows: TGCAGTGCTCGCCCATGGATCACGGGGGATGAGCAGTTCTTC. It specifies CSARPWITGDEQFF.

The chain is built from TRBV25-1 and TRBJ1-1; 9 nucleotides align to TRBD1. The trim removed 6 bases at V and 5 bases at J, leaving 4 bases unmatched. This CDR3 has 13 residues. Per the germline V gene, CDR1 is MGHDK and CDR2 is SYGVNS. Here the CDR3 DNA reads TGTGCCAGCAGGGGACAGGGAGGTACTGAAGCTTTCTTT. Its translation: CASRGQGGTEAFF.

This sequence joins TRBV6-6 and TRBJ1-4; TRBD1 might be the D (5 bases). Germline V CDR1 and CDR2: MNHNY, SVGAGI (reference sequence). Trimming left V 7 bases short and J 8 bases short, with 14 bases between. This CDR3 region has 13 residues. CDR3 amino acids: CASTGGGEEKLFF. As DNA, the CDR3 is TGTGCCAGCACCGGCGGGGGAGAGGAAAAACTGTTTTTT.

This clonotype was detected only a few times. The chain links TRBV28 to TRBJ2-7, with no clear D. Germline V gene data show CDR1 as MDHEN and CDR2 as SYDVKM. The CDR3 has 14 amino acids. Deletions cut 6 bases from V and 1 base from J, with 13 bases between. Here the CDR3 reads CASRPGGRSYEQYF. DNA for the CDR3: TGTGCCAGCAGACCGGGCGGACGGTCCTACGAGCAGTACTTC.

This clonotype was seen at least ten times. One end of the junction is discordant with germline, which a read error may explain. The V gene is TRBV24-1, the J gene TRBJ2-1; the D call may be TRBD1 or TRBD2 (5 bases each). CDR3 length: 11 residues. Germline CDR1 and CDR2: KGHDR and SFDVKD. CDR3 sequence (DNA): TGTGCCACCAGTAGGGACCGTGAGAAGTTCTTC. This encodes CATSRDREKFF.

This clonotype was detected ten times or more. This chain uses TRBV5-1 with TRBJ2-2; no reliable D call. With 0 bases removed from V and 3 bases from J, the gap between germline ends came to 18 bases. CDR1 and CDR2 from the germline V gene are SGHRS and YFSETQ. This CDR3 spans 18 amino acids. The chain's CDR3 is CASSLVGYSRSDTGELFF. In nucleotides, the CDR3 is TGCGCCAGCAGCTTGGTTGGGTATAGTCGTTCGGACACCGGGGAGCTGTTTTTT. Drawing the rest from reference TRBV5-1 and TRBJ2-2, the complete variable domain is KAGVTQTPRYLIKTRGQQVTLSCSPISGHRSVSWYQQTPGQGLQFLFEYFSETQRNKGNFPGRFSGRQFSNSRSEMNVSTLELGDSALYLCASSLVGYSRSDTGELFFGEGSRLTVL.